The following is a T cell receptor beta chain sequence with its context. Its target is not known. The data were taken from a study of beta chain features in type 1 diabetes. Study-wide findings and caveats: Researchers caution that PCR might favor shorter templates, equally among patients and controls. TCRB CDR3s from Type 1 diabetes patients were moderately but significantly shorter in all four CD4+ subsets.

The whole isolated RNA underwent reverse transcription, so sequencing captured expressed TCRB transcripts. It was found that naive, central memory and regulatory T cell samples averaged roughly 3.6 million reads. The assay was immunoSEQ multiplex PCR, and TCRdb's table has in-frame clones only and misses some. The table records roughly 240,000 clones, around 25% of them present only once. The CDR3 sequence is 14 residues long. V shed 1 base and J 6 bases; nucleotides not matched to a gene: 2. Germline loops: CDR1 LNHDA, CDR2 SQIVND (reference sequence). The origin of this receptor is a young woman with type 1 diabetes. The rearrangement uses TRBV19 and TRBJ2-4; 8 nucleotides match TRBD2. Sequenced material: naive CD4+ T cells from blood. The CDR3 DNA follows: TGTGCCAGTAGTATAGGCGGGAGGCTAAACATTCAGTACTTC. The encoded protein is CASSIGGRLNIQYF.